The 6 T cell receptor beta chains reported below all come from one sample, sequenced in a study of CD8 T cells in ankylosing spondylitis. TCRdb itself ran the 5' RACE reads through MiXCR, one entry per CDR3 protein. The sample lists approximately 250,000 distinct CDR3 sequences; roughly a tenth were seen once. Specimen: blood, either unsorted or a sorted T cell fraction (not recorded which). All receptors come from a male donor with ankylosing spondylitis or in good health (not recorded which).

This clonotype was found many times. V and J are TRBV29-1 and TRBJ1-2, with a possible D match to TRBD1 (6 bases). Trimming removed 5 bases at V and 7 bases at J, with 20 bases between. There are 14 residues in the CDR3. Germline V gene sequence: CDR1 SQVTM, CDR2 ANQGSEA. CDR3 coding DNA: TGCAGCGTTTCCAGCGGCAGGGGTCGGCCTGGCTACACCTTC. This translates into CSVSSGRGRPGYTF. Full variable domain (remainder filled in from reference TRBV29-1 and TRBJ1-2): SAVISQKPSRDICQRGTSLTIQCQVDSQVTMMFWYRQQPGQSLTLIATANQGSEATYESGFVIDKFPISRPNLTFSTLTVSNMSPEDSSIYLCSVSSGRGRPGYTFGSGTRLTVV.

This clonotype was seen at least ten times. V is TRBV10-3 and J is TRBJ1-4, with D uncertain. This CDR3 region has 17 residues. V dropped 0 bases and J dropped 0 bases, with 11 bases sitting between them. From germline, CDR1 is ENHRY and CDR2 SYGVKD. CDR3 bases: TGTGCCATCAGTGAGTCAGGCCGGATGGCAACTAATGAAAAACTGTTTTTT. Protein: CAISESGRMATNEKLFF.

The sample holds many counts of this clonotype. This rearrangement joins TRBV14 to TRBJ1-3, with 7 bases matching TRBD1. Germline CDR1 and CDR2: SGHDN and FVKESK. Trimming took 0 bases from V and 2 from J; bases not matched to a gene: 4. This CDR3 comprises 16 residues. The CDR3 DNA reads as TGTGCCAGCAGCCAAGATAGGGGGCGAACTGGAAACACCATATATTTT. It specifies CASSQDRGRTGNTIYF. The variable domain in full, completed from reference TRBV14 and TRBJ1-3, reads EAGVTQFPSHSVIEKGQTVTLRCDPISGHDNLYWYRRVMGKEIKFLLHFVKESKQDESGMPNNRFLAERTGGTYSTLKVQPAELEDSGVYFCASSQDRGRTGNTIYFGEGSWLTVV.

This clonotype was counted ten times or more. The chain has TRBV6-5 and TRBJ1-5; no firm D call. V was trimmed by 2 bases and J by 4 bases, leaving 9 bases between them. The CDR3 has 14 residues. Germline V lookup: CDR1 MNHEY, CDR2 SVGAGI. CDR3 in DNA: TGTGCCAGCAGTTACCGAAGGGATAATCAGCCCCAGCATTTT. Translated: CASSYRRDNQPQHF.

This clonotype was seen many times. The chain has TRBV7-8 and TRBJ1-2; unclear D gene. Between the trimmed V and J ends, which lost 1 base and 0 bases, there was a span of 6 bases. The CDR3 runs 14 residues. Germline-derived CDR1 and CDR2 are SGHVS and FQNEAQ. CDR3 in DNA: TGTGCCAGCAGCTTAGAACGTACTAACTATGGCTACACCTTC. Translated: CASSLERTNYGYTF. Supplemented by reference TRBV7-8 and TRBJ1-2, the full variable domain reads GAGVSQSPRYKVAKRGQDVALRCDPISGHVSLFWYQQALGQGPEFLTYFQNEAQLDKSGLPSDRFFAERPEGSVSTLKIQRTQQEDSAVYLCASSLERTNYGYTFGSGTRLTVV.

This clonotype was seen ten or more times. The chain uses TRBV20-1 and TRBJ2-2; TRBD2 matches at 8 bases. This CDR3 region has 14 residues. Germline-derived CDR1 and CDR2 are DFQATT and SNEGSKA (reference sequence). V lost 5 bases to trimming and J lost 4 bases; unmatched junction nucleotides: 6. CDR3 sequence: CSALELAGTGELFF. DNA for the CDR3: TGCAGTGCTTTGGAGCTAGCGGGCACCGGGGAGCTGTTTTTT.